What follows is one T cell receptor beta chain and its context. There are 15 residues in the CDR3. Germline V gene lookup returns CDR1 KGHDR and CDR2 SFDVKD. Deletions cut 7 bases from V and 6 bases from J, with 17 bases between. A single record per CDR3 protein comes from TCRdb applying MiXCR to the RT-PCR reads. The sample has almost 700,000 distinct CDR3 sequences, approximately 15% seen once; the top ten hold 3.6%. The specimen was memory CD4+ T cells from blood. The genes are TRBV24-1 and TRBJ2-2; tentative D call: TRBD2 (6 bases). This clonotype originated in a female donor in good health, serving as a healthy control. The CDR3 protein is CATRPGGADSGELFF. CDR3 DNA sequence: TGTGCCACCAGGCCCGGAGGGGCGGATTCCGGGGAGCTGTTTTTT.